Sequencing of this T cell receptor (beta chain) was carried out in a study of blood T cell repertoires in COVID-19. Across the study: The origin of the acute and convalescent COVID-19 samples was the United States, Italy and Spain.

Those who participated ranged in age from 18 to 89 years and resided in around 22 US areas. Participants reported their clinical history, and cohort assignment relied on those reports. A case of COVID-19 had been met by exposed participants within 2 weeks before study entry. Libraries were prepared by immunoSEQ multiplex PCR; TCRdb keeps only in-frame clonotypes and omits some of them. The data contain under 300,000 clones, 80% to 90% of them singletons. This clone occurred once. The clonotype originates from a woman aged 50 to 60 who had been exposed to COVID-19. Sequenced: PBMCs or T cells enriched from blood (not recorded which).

Here the CDR3 reads CASGREVDTQYF. The CDR3, as DNA: TGTGCCTCGGGGAGGGAGGTAGATACGCAGTATTTT. The chain uses TRBV27 and TRBJ2-3, with 7 positions matching TRBD2. CDR1 is MNHEY, CDR2 SMNVEV, per germline (reference sequence). J gave up 5 bases and V 11 bases, and 7 bases lay outside the gene matches. The CDR3 has 12 residues.